Here is one T cell receptor beta chain with its context. V lost 4 bases and J 0 bases, leaving 11 bases between the germline ends. Germline CDR1 and CDR2: SQVTM and ANQGSEA. The CDR3 is made up of 14 amino acids. This specimen comes from a study of blood T cell repertoires in COVID-19. Study overall: PBMCs, B-cell-depleted T cells, or T cells were the source of the cDNA or gDNA that made up the material.

How the authors handled the data: Reference gene primers were amplified, and this amplification served to estimate nucleated cell counts. Repertoires were generated with immunoSEQ multiplex PCR, while TCRdb's copy carries only in-frame clones and drops some. The DNA gave D and trimming, while V, J and clone size come from that table. The sample has about 120,000 clones; around 86% are singletons. The TCR originated in a man older than 75 with active or convalescent COVID-19. The chain employs TRBV29-1 and TRBJ2-3; tentative D call: TRBD1 (5 bases). The sequenced sample was peripheral blood. Here the CDR3 DNA reads TGCAGCGTTGGATCAGGGTATAGCACAGATACGCAGTATTTT. Encoded protein: CSVGSGYSTDTQYF.